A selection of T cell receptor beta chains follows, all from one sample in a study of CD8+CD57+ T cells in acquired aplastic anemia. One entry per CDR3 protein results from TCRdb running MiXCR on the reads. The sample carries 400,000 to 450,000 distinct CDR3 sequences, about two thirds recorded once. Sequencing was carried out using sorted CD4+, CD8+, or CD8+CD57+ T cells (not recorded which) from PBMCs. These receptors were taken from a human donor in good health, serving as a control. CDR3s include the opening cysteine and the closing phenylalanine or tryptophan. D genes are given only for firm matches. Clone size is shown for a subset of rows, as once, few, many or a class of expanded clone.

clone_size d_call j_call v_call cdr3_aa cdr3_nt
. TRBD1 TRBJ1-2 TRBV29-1 CSVGEGQSYGYTF TGCAGCGTTGGGGAGGGACAGAGCTATGGCTACACCTTC
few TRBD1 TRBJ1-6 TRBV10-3 CAISDGTAHSPLHF TGTGCCATCAGTGATGGGACAGCTCATTCACCCCTCCACTTT
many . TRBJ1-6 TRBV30 CAWARGDNYNSPLHF TGTGCCTGGGCGCGGGGGGACAACTATAATTCACCCCTCCACTTT
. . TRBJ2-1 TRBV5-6 CASGVIRGNEQFF TGTGCCAGCGGCGTGATTAGGGGGAATGAGCAGTTCTTC
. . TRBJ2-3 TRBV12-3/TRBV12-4 CASNLPYQTQYF TGTGCCAGCAATTTACCATATCAGACCCAGTATTTT
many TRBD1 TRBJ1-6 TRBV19 CASSTTGGANDSPLHF TGTGCCAGTAGCACCACAGGGGGCGCGAATGATTCACCCCTCCACTTT
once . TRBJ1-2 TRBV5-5 CASSLEAGGAPNYGYTF TGTGCCAGCAGCTTGGAGGCAGGCGGGGCGCCTAACTATGGCTACACCTTC
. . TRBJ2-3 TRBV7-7 CASARDPGGNTQYF TGTGCCAGCGCCCGGGACCCCGGTGGAAATACGCAGTATTTT
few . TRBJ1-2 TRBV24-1 CATSDPGGGQDGYTF TGTGCCACCAGTGACCCGGGTGGGGGACAAGATGGCTACACCTTC
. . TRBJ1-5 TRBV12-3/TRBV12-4 CASSLRRNNQPQHF TGTGCCAGCAGTTTGAGACGGAACAATCAGCCCCAGCATTTT
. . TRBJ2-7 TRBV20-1 CSALDGGYEQYF TGCAGTGCTCTGGACGGAGGCTACGAGCAGTACTTC
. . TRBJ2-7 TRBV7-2 CASSRGGEQYFGPQYF .
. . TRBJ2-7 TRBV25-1 CASSSGFYEQYF TGTGCCAGCAGTTCAGGTTTCTACGAGCAGTACTTC
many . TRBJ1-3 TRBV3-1 CASSQALESGNTIYF TGTGCCAGCAGCCAAGCTTTGGAATCTGGAAACACCATATATTTT
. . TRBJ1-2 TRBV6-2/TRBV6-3 CAITETDGYTF TGTGCCATTACGGAAACAGATGGCTACACCTTC
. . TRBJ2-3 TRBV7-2 CASSLTTDTQYFGQYF .
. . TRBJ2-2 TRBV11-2 CASSGGLYPAGGELFF TGTGCCAGCAGCGGGGGGCTGTACCCAGCGGGCGGGGAGCTGTTTTTT
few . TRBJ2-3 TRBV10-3 CAIGASDTQYF TGTGCCATCGGTGCCTCGGATACGCAGTATTTT
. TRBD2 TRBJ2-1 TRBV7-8 CASSRDSYVPRGGGPSNEQFF TGTGCCAGCAGCCGAGACAGTTACGTACCCCGGGGCGGGGGGCCCTCGAATGAGCAGTTCTTC
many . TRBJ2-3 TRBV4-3 CASSQDAGSTDTQYF TGCGCCAGCAGCCAAGACGCGGGAAGCACAGATACGCAGTATTTT
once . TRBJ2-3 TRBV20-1 CSATSGGNYEYF TGCAGTGCTACGTCCGGCGGCAACTATGAGTATTTT
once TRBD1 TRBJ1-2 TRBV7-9 CAGSPGRTGVRYDYGYTF TGTGCCGGCAGCCCAGGCAGGACAGGGGTGAGGTATGACTATGGCTACACTTTC
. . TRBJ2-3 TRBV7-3 CASSLGGSGNPIF TGTGCCAGCAGCTTAGGCGGCTCTGGAAACCCCATATTT
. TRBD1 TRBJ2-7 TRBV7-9 CASSVVRTGPDEQYF TGTGCCAGCAGCGTAGTCAGGACAGGACCCGACGAGCAGTACTTC